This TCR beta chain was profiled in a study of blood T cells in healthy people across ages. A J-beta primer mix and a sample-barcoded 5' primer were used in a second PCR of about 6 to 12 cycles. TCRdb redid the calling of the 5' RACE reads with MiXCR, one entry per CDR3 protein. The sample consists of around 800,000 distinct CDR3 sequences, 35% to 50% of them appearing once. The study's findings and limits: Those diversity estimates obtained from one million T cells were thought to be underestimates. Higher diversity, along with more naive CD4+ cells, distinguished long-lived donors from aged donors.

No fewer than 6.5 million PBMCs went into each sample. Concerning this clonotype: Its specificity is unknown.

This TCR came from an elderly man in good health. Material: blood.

CDR3 sequence reads: CASSQTGKDQPQHF. CDR3 nucleotides: TGTGCCAGCAGTCAGACAGGGAAAGATCAGCCCCAGCATTTT. The V gene is TRBV2, the J gene TRBJ1-5, with TRBD1 matching over 7 bases. From germline, CDR1 is SNHLY and CDR2 FYNNEI. Trimming at V came to 5 bases and at J to 5 bases, leaving 6 bases not matched to a gene. CDR3 length: 14 amino acids.